These 21 T cell receptor beta chains share one sample of origin, sequenced in a study of cytomegalovirus exposure and HLA in healthy donors. This PCR relied on a set of 60 Vbeta primers and 13 Jbeta primers. Measured with immunoSEQ multiplex PCR; TCRdb has only the in-frame clones, and not every one. The sample holds around 100,000 clones; 76% are singletons and the top ten take 5% to 6.5%. Material for sequencing was PBMCs. The receptor source for this set is a young woman in good health and CMV-seropositive.

This clone was seen a few times. CDR3 sequence (DNA): TGTGCCAGCAGTTTTCTCGCCGGGACAGGGAGAGGCGAGCAGTACTTC. Translating it yields CASSFLAGTGRGEQYF. The V call is TRBV28, the J call TRBJ2-7, with 9 bases matching TRBD1. The V segment lost 3 bases and the J segment 6 bases; nucleotides outside the gene matches: 12. Germline lookup yields CDR1 MDHEN and CDR2 SYDVKM. This CDR3 has 16 amino acids. Together with reference TRBV28 and TRBJ2-7, the CDR3 gives the full variable domain: DVKVTQSSRYLVKRTGEKVFLECVQDMDHENMFWYRQDPGLGLRLIYFSYDVKMKEKGDIPEGYSVSREKKERFSLILESASTNQTSMYLCASSFLAGTGRGEQYFGPGTRLTVT.

The chain joins TRBV2 to TRBJ2-7; 8 nucleotides align to TRBD1. The CDR3 loop spans 14 amino acids. V trimming: 7 bases; J trimming: 0 bases; junction bases outside the gene matches: 5. Germline-derived CDR1 and CDR2 are SNHLY and FYNNEI. The CDR3 nucleotides read TGTGCCAGCACTCCGGGACAGGCCTCCTACGAGCAGTACGTC. Amino acid sequence: CASTPGQASYEQYV.

The V and J genes are TRBV9 and TRBJ2-2; D may be TRBD2 (6 bases). Per germline, CDR1 SGDLS and CDR2 YYNGEE. V was cut by 2 bases and J by 4 bases, with 15 bases left in between. There are 16 residues in the CDR3. The CDR3 sequence is CASSVGLGGLTGELFF. The DNA for the CDR3 is TGTGCCAGCAGCGTGGGCTTGGGAGGCCTCACCGGGGAGCTGTTTTTT.

The chain combines TRBV5-6 with TRBJ1-6; unclear D gene. Germline values: CDR1 SGHDT, CDR2 YYEEEE. The CDR3 sequence is 14 residues long. Trimming stripped 1 base from V and 9 bases from J, with 11 bases between. Written as DNA, the CDR3 is TGTGCCAGCAGCTTGCGTAGCGGGGTTTCACCCCTCCACTTT. This sequence encodes CASSLRSGVSPLHF.

The chain has TRBV14 and TRBJ2-1; 8 bases match TRBD2. Unmatched junction bases numbered 9, after V lost 4 bases and J lost 7 bases. Germline CDR1 SGHDN, CDR2 FVKESK. This CDR3 is 15 amino acids long. CDR3: CASSRVAGTANEQFF. In DNA, the CDR3 is TGTGCCAGCAGCCGAGTAGCGGGAACGGCGAATGAGCAGTTCTTC.

The rearrangement uses TRBV7-6 and TRBJ1-5; 8 positions agree with TRBD1. Germline V CDR1 and CDR2: SGHVS, FNYEAQ. J was trimmed by 2 bases and V by 5 bases; bases with no gene match: 2. The CDR3 sequence is 14 residues long. This CDR3 is CASSPTGGNQPQHF. CDR3 nucleotides: TGTGCCAGCAGCCCGACAGGGGGCAATCAGCCCCAGCATTTT.

J is TRBJ2-7 and V is TRBV27; 8 bases are a match to TRBD2. Germline V gene data show CDR1 as MNHEY and CDR2 as SMNVEV (reference sequence). The CDR3 totals 15 residues. The V segment lost 7 bases and the J segment 0 bases; nucleotides outside the gene matches: 8. CDR3 sequence reads: CASTLIAGSSYEQYF. In DNA form, the CDR3 reads TGTGCCAGCACCCTCATAGCGGGAAGCTCCTACGAGCAGTACTTC.

CDR3 in DNA: TGTGCCAGCAGCCGGGACAGGGGAGGCTATGGCTACACCTTC. This encodes CASSRDRGGYGYTF. This chain uses TRBV6-5 with TRBJ1-2; 10 nucleotides line up with TRBD1. Germline trimming cut 6 bases from V and 4 bases from J; bases unmatched to any gene: 5. There are 14 residues in the CDR3. The germline gives CDR1 MNHEY, CDR2 SVGAGI.

The rearrangement links TRBV15 to TRBJ2-5; D might be TRBD2 (6 bases). Per the germline V gene, CDR1 is LNHNV and CDR2 is YYDKDF (reference sequence). There are 15 residues in the CDR3. Between the trimmed V and J ends, which lost 3 bases and 7 bases, there was a span of 18 bases. The CDR3 DNA reads TGTGCCACCAGCAGGGCGGGGACCGACGGCGGGACCCAGTACTTC. Its translation: CATSRAGTDGGTQYF.

This rearrangement joins TRBV6-1 to TRBJ2-4, with D perhaps TRBD1 (7 bases). From germline, CDR1 is MNHNS and CDR2 SASEGT. V gave up 3 bases and J gave up 5 bases, with 20 bases separating them. CDR3 length equals 17 residues. CDR3 in DNA: TGTGCCAGCAGTGATTCCAACAGGGGAGGTTTCCAAAACATTCAGTACTTC. Translation gives CASSDSNRGGFQNIQYF.

The V call is TRBV6-5, the J call TRBJ2-5, with D possibly being TRBD2 (5 bases). Trimming removed 2 bases from V and 7 bases from J, with 5 bases in between. This CDR3 has 11 amino acids. CDR1 is MNHEY, CDR2 SVGAGI, per germline. The CDR3 DNA reads TGTGCCAGCAGTTACGGAGGGACCCAGTACTTC. Its translation is CASSYGGTQYF.

The chain combines TRBV6-1 with TRBJ2-1; D may be TRBD1 (5 bases). Per the germline V gene, CDR1 is MNHNS and CDR2 is SASEGT. The CDR3 totals 16 residues. Trimming shortened V by 2 bases and J by 0 bases, and 11 bases separated the two germline ends. CDR3 region: CASSELDSSSYNEQFF. The CDR3 DNA reads TGTGCCAGCAGTGAACTAGACAGCAGCTCCTACAATGAGCAGTTCTTC.

In this sample, this clone turned up a few times. An end of the junction differs from the germline gene, which may be a read error. The chain has TRBV7-9 and TRBJ2-7, with D possibly TRBD2 on 5 matching bases. The CDR3 spans 13 residues. The germline V gene has CDR1 SEHNR and CDR2 FQNEAQ (reference sequence). The DNA for the CDR3 is TGTGCCAGCAGCCCAAAGTCAGACTACGAGAAGTACTTC. This codes for CASSPKSDYEKYF.

The chain couples TRBV11-2 to TRBJ1-5; D is unresolved. Trimming took off 1 base at V and 7 bases at J, with 14 bases between the two ends. This CDR3 has 15 residues. CDR1 SGHAT and CDR2 FQNNGV come from the germline V gene. CDR3 sequence: CASSLVADSTQPQHF. Here the CDR3 DNA reads TGTGCCAGCAGCTTAGTAGCCGACTCAACCCAGCCCCAGCATTTT. Supplemented by reference TRBV11-2 and TRBJ1-5, the full variable domain reads EAGVAQSPRYKIIEKRQSVAFWCNPISGHATLYWYQQILGQGPKLLIQFQNNGVVDDSQLPKDRFSAERLKGVDSTLKIQPAKLEDSAVYLCASSLVADSTQPQHFGDGTRLSIL.

The V and J genes are TRBV2 and TRBJ1-5; a possible D gene is TRBD1 (5 bases). The CDR3 covers 12 residues. Germline CDR1 and CDR2: SNHLY and FYNNEI. The V end was cut by 10 bases, the J end by 4 bases, with 11 bases between. The CDR3 nucleotides are TGTGCCACGAGCAGGGAAAATCAGCCCCAGCATTTT. Amino acids: CATSRENQPQHF.

This chain links TRBV18 with TRBJ1-1, with D perhaps TRBD1 (6 bases). V lost 6 bases, J lost 0 bases, and 20 bases lay in between. Germline-derived CDR1 and CDR2 are KGHSH and LQKENI. The CDR3 runs 17 residues. The CDR3 DNA follows: TGTGCCAGCTCTCTCGGGATCGGGGGGCTGGTGAACACTGAAGCTTTCTTT. Encoded protein: CASSLGIGGLVNTEAFF.

The chain uses TRBV2 and TRBJ2-2; D perhaps matches TRBD2 (5 bases). This CDR3 has 14 residues. V shed 7 bases and J shed 4 bases, with 13 bases lying between them. The germline V gene has CDR1 SNHLY and CDR2 FYNNEI. The CDR3 DNA reads TGTGCCAGCAAGGTGGGAGACGGCACCGGGGAGCTGTTTTTT. It translates to CASKVGDGTGELFF.

V gene TRBV6-6 combines with J gene TRBJ2-5, with TRBD1 identical over 9 bases. The closer fit of TRBJ2-7 to the DNA end suggests the J call may be wrong. CDR3 length: 14 amino acids. CDR1 is MNHNY, CDR2 SVGAGI, per germline (reference sequence). The DNA of the CDR3 is TGTGCCAGCAGTTCCGGGACAGGGATTAACGAGCAGTACTTC. This translates into CASSSGTGINEQYF.

The rearrangement uses TRBV5-4 and TRBJ2-2; perhaps TRBD2 as D (6 bases). V gave up 0 bases and J gave up 6 bases, with 12 bases separating them. The CDR3 loop spans 15 amino acids. Per germline, CDR1 SGHNT and CDR2 YYREEE (reference sequence). The CDR3 DNA is TGTGCCAGCAGCTTGGCCGGAGGGGATTCCGGGGAGCTGTTTTTT. This gives the protein CASSLAGGDSGELFF.

The chain is built from TRBV30 and TRBJ2-7; 9 bases are a match to TRBD2. The CDR3 extends over 16 amino acids. Germline CDR1 reads GTSNPN; CDR2 reads SVGIG (reference sequence). V lost 7 bases and J lost 0; bases outside the gene matches: 13. The CDR3 protein is CASKRTSAPSSYEQYF. CDR3 nucleotide sequence: TGTGCCTCGAAGAGGACTAGCGCTCCGAGCTCCTACGAGCAGTACTTC.

The count of this clone is one. This rearrangement joins TRBV9 to TRBJ1-2, with 8 bases lining up with TRBD1. The germline V gene encodes CDR1 SGDLS and CDR2 YYNGEE. The CDR3 is 14 amino acids. The V gene end was trimmed by 0 bases and the J gene end by 8 bases; junction bases not matched to a gene: 6. The CDR3, as DNA: TGTGCCAGCAGCGTAGGCCAGGGGGCGGGCGGCTACACCTTC. This encodes CASSVGQGAGGYTF.